This T cell receptor beta chain was recorded in a study of CD8 T cells in Susac syndrome. About the research overall: Patients with Susac syndrome had blood drawn and were at that point therapy-naive, on corticosteroids, or on intravenous immunoglobulin alone.

The V and J ends lost 6 bases and 1 base, in that order; junction bases with no gene match: 7. This CDR3 contains 15 residues. Germline loops: CDR1 MNHEY, CDR2 SMNVEV (reference sequence). The CD8+ and CD4+ T cells were negatively isolated, with the TEMRA cells enriched by FACS. cDNA came from 0.5 to 1 ug RNA primed by random hexamers. Amplification of TCR beta CDR3 across 54 Vbeta and 13 Jbeta was performed with immunoSEQ multiplex PCR. One entry per CDR3 protein results from TCRdb running MiXCR on the immunoSEQ multiplex PCR reads. The sample holds some 96,000 distinct CDR3 sequences; about 95% are singletons and the top ten take around 0.3%. This clonotype was observed once.

The sequence was collected from a human donor with Susac syndrome. Material for sequencing was CD8+ T cells from PBMCs. This chain uses TRBV27 with TRBJ2-3; TRBD2 aligns across 7 bases. DNA for the CDR3: TGTGCCAGCAGCCGCCCGGCGGGGGGCACAGATACGCAGTATTTT. This translates into CASSRPAGGTDTQYF.